One sample yielded the 2 T cell receptor beta chains listed below, sequenced in a study of T cells after posttransplantation cyclophosphamide. Busulfan-fludarabine conditioning, marrow transplant, and cyclophosphamide on days +3 and +4 were administered. Sequencing was performed with immunoSEQ multiplex PCR; in TCRdb, only in-frame clones are kept and a portion is missing. The data contain 12,000 or so clones, approximately 2% of them seen just once; the ten biggest clones take up roughly a sixth. Sequenced material: PBMCs, taken after allogeneic stem cell transplant with posttransplant cyclophosphamide. The receptors stem from a male patient aged 30 to 39 who received an allogeneic stem cell transplant from a related donor, was CMV-positive, and had no GVHD. Some of the T cells may derive from the graft donor.

The J gene is TRBJ2-5, the V gene TRBV29-1; D uncertain. Germline values: CDR1 SQVTM, CDR2 ANQGSEA. This CDR3 has 15 amino acids. Deletions cut 7 bases from V and 2 bases from J, with 20 bases between. The CDR3 DNA reads TGCAGCGCCACCTTAGCCCTCCTGGCACAAGAGACCCAGTACTTC. It specifies CSATLALLAQETQYF.

This clone was seen only a few times. The rearrangement uses TRBV5-5 and TRBJ1-2; no clear D gene. Germline-derived CDR1 and CDR2 are SGHKS and YYEKEE (reference sequence). Trimming took 0 bases from V and 0 from J, leaving 6 bases between them. This CDR3 contains 14 residues. The CDR3 sequence: CASSLVSTNYGYTF. The CDR3 DNA sequence: TGTGCCAGCAGCTTGGTTTCCACTAACTATGGCTACACCTTC.